A selection of T cell receptor beta chains follows, all from one sample in a study of blood T cell repertoires in COVID-19. Assay used: immunoSEQ multiplex PCR; TCRdb lists only in-frame clones, some missing. The table shows roughly 280,000 clones, with around 87% occurring only once. Material for sequencing was PBMCs or T cells enriched from blood (not recorded which). These receptors were taken from a woman under 30 who had recovered from COVID-19. Both conserved end residues are part of each CDR3. D genes are given only for firm matches. Only part of the rows carry a size: once, few, many, or a class if the clone is expanded.

>NA|TRBJ1-1|TRBV28|NA
TGTGCCAGCACCGTTAGGGGCACTGAAGCTTTCTTT
CASTVRGTEAFF
>NA|TRBJ1-2|TRBV7-6|NA
TGTGCCAGCAGCTTAGGGGCCCGAGACTATGGCTACACCTTC
CASSLGARDYGYTF
>NA|TRBJ1-1|TRBV28|NA
TGTGCCAGGCGAAGGAACACTGAAGCTTTCTTT
CARRRNTEAFF
>NA|TRBJ1-6|TRBV5-1|NA
TGCGCCAGCAGCTTGGGGACAGAGGGCAGTGGAGAACATAATTCACCCCTCCACTTT
CASSLGTEGSGEHNSPLHF
>NA|TRBJ2-5|TRBV5-1|NA
TGCGCCAGCAGCTTGGAGGGGATGGAGACCCAGTACTTC
CASSLEGMETQYF
>NA|TRBJ2-5|TRBV7-2|once
TGTGCCAGCAGCTTAGGGGGAGCGTACCAAGAGACCCAGTACTTC
CASSLGGAYQETQYF
>NA|TRBJ1-1|TRBV4-1|NA
TGCGCCAGCAGCCAAGGGGGCAGGGGCGTGAACACTGAAGCTTTCTTT
CASSQGGRGVNTEAFF
>NA|TRBJ1-1|TRBV29-1|NA
TGCAGCGCTTCCCCCAGGGAGGTTTTGAGATTTATGCCTGAAGCTTTCTTT
CSASPREVLRFMPEAFF
>TRBD1|TRBJ1-1|TRBV19|NA
TGTGCCAGTAGTGGACAGGGGGATACTTTCTTT
CASSGQGDTFF
>NA|TRBJ2-1|TRBV3-1/TRBV3-2|NA
TGTGCCAGCAGCCAAGCGGGGGAGTGGAATGAGCAGTTCTTC
CASSQAGEWNEQFF
>NA|TRBJ2-7|TRBV12-3/TRBV12-4|NA
TGTGCCTCCGGGAACAACTACGAGCAGTACTTC
CASGNNYEQYF
>TRBD1|TRBJ1-6|TRBV30|NA
TGTGCCGGTACAGGGGGCGTTTATTCACCCCTCCACTTT
CAGTGGVYSPLHF
>NA|TRBJ2-3|TRBV5-6|NA
TGTGCCAGCAGCTTGTCCGGCACAGATACGCAGTATTTT
CASSLSGTDTQYF
>NA|TRBJ2-1|TRBV2|NA
TGTGCCAGCAGTCGGGGTCGGAGCTCCTACAATGAGCAGTTCTTC
CASSRGRSSYNEQFF
>TRBD2|TRBJ2-2|TRBV7-3|NA
TGTGCCAGCAGCCCCGCGGGGAGCGGGGGCCCCACCGGGGAGCTGTTTTTT
CASSPAGSGGPTGELFF
>TRBD1|TRBJ1-5|TRBV2|NA
TGTGCCAGCAGTGTGGACAGGGGGCACGGGCAGCCCCAGCATTTT
CASSVDRGHGQPQHF
>NA|TRBJ2-3|TRBV15|NA
TGTGCCACCAGCAGAGGGTTAGCCCCAATCCTCAAGACAGATACGCAGTATTTT
CATSRGLAPILKTDTQYF
>NA|TRBJ1-4|TRBV5-5|NA
TGTGCCAGCAGCCCCGAGACACTTGAAAAACTGTTTTTT
CASSPETLEKLFF
>NA|TRBJ2-5|TRBV27|NA
TGTGCCAGCAGTTTAGGTCGGGCCCAGTACTTC
CASSLGRAQYF
>NA|TRBJ2-1|TRBV4-2|NA
TGTGCCAGCAGCCCAACTTACAATGAGCAGTTCTTC
CASSPTYNEQFF
>NA|TRBJ2-3|TRBV5-1|NA
TGCGCCAGCAGCTTGGTCGGGGGGCCAAGCACAGATACGCAGTATTTT
CASSLVGGPSTDTQYF
>NA|TRBJ1-1|TRBV5-4|NA
TGTGCCAGCAGCTTGGGGTTAGGGGCGCGGTTCTCTGAAGCTTTCTTT
CASSLGLGARFSEAFF
>TRBD1|TRBJ1-3|TRBV18|NA
TGTGCCAGCTCAACGGCCAGGGGGAGAAACACCATATATTTT
CASSTARGRNTIYF
>NA|TRBJ2-5|TRBV10-1|NA
TGCGCCAGCAGTGGGGATGGAGGGGAGACCCAGTACTTC
CASSGDGGETQYF
>TRBD2|TRBJ2-3|TRBV27|NA
TGTGCCAGCAGTTTCCTAGCGGGGGGCCGGGTGGGCACAGATACGCAGTATTTT
CASSFLAGGRVGTDTQYF
>NA|TRBJ1-6|TRBV4-1|NA
TGCGCCAGCAGCCAAGGACTTGCCGGGGCCCTCCACTTT
CASSQGLAGALHF
>NA|TRBJ1-2|TRBV3-1/TRBV3-2|NA
TGTGCCAGCAGCCCGCAGCCGGGGGTCGGTGGCTACACCTTC
CASSPQPGVGGYTF
>NA|TRBJ2-5|TRBV7-9|NA
TGTGCCAGCAGCTTAGGACTGCAAGAGACCCAGTACTTC
CASSLGLQETQYF
>NA|TRBJ1-5|TRBV24-1|NA
TGTGCCAACTACACGCCATATAGCAATCAGCCCCAGCATTTT
CANYTPYSNQPQHF
>TRBD2|TRBJ2-1|TRBV4-1|NA
TGCGCCAGCAGCCAAGGCGAAACAGTTCTAGCGGGAAAAGACGGTGAGCAGTTCTTC
CASSQGETVLAGKDGEQFF
>TRBD1|TRBJ2-6|TRBV3-1/TRBV3-2|NA
TGTGCCAGCAGGCACGGGACAGGGTATCGCTCTGGGGCCAACGTCCTGACTTTC
CASRHGTGYRSGANVLTF
>NA|TRBJ2-7|TRBV5-1|NA
TGCGCCAGCAGTCCGGACAGAAACTACGAGCAGTACTTC
CASSPDRNYEQYF
>TRBD1|TRBJ1-2|TRBV28|once
TGTGCCAGCAGTTTCTCGGCCGGGGACAGGGACGGCTACACCTTC
CASSFSAGDRDGYTF